The 24 T cell receptor beta chains below all came from one sample that was sequenced in a study of T-cell memory formation after mild COVID-19. TCRdb used MiXCR to reprocess the 5' RACE reads, holding one entry per CDR3 protein. The data show fewer than 75,000 distinct CDR3 sequences, with 12% seen just once and 24% held by the top ten. The source material was PBMCs or a T cell subset sorted from them (not recorded which). These receptors all come from a man in his late teens or twenties who had mild COVID-19 (a few samples of this study predate the infection). Cell type and time point are not known.

This clonotype was seen more than once but under ten times. The chain is built from TRBV28 and TRBJ2-2; D is perhaps TRBD1 (6 bases). CDR1 and CDR2 (germline): MDHEN, SYDVKM. The CDR3 runs 15 residues. Trimming removed 5 bases at V and 3 bases at J, with 13 bases between. This CDR3 is CASSLRTVDTGELFF. CDR3 nucleotide sequence: TGTGCCAGCAGTCTAAGGACAGTTGACACCGGGGAGCTGTTTTTT.

Turning to this clonotype: The junction shows a germline mismatch at one end, possibly a read error. This sequence joins TRBV3-1 and TRBJ2-3; D is perhaps TRBD2 (6 bases). Germline V CDR1 and CDR2: LGHDT, YNNKEL (reference sequence). The length of the CDR3 is 13 residues. CDR3 sequence (DNA): TGTACCAGCAGCCCGGGAGGCACAGATACGCAGTATTTT. Protein product: CTSSPGGTDTQYF.

The J gene is TRBJ2-2, the V gene TRBV20-1; D is unclear. V lost 3 bases to trimming and J lost 7 bases, with 9 bases between them. The CDR3 is 12 amino acids. Per germline, CDR1 DFQATT and CDR2 SNEGSKA (reference sequence). Written as DNA, the CDR3 is TGCAGTGCTAGTCAACCGCTCGGGGAGCTGTTTTTT. Amino acid sequence: CSASQPLGELFF.

This clonotype has at least ten counts. The chain recombines TRBV5-1 with TRBJ1-4; no definite D call. V lost 0 bases to trimming and J lost 8 bases, with 11 bases between them. CDR3 length: 14 amino acids. The germline V gene encodes CDR1 SGHRS and CDR2 YFSETQ. The CDR3 DNA sequence: TGCGCCAGCAGCTTGGAAGGGCCCGGGGAAAAACTGTTTTTT. It translates to CASSLEGPGEKLFF.

The rearrangement joins TRBV6-5 to TRBJ2-1; TRBD1 matches 8 bases. Looked up from germline, CDR1 is MNHEY and CDR2 is SVGAGI. The CDR3 has 13 amino acids. Trimming removed 5 bases from V and 11 bases from J; junction bases left unmatched: 8. The CDR3 sequence: CASSQPGQGKQFF. DNA for the CDR3: TGTGCCAGCAGTCAACCTGGACAGGGAAAGCAGTTCTTC.

This clonotype was counted a few times. The V gene is TRBV2, the J gene TRBJ2-5; no clear D gene. V lost 8 bases and J 2 bases, leaving 12 bases between the germline ends. The CDR3 is 13 amino acids. Germline CDR1 and CDR2: SNHLY and FYNNEI. The DNA of the CDR3 is TGTGCCAGCGGGTTCGCAGGTCAAGAGACCCAGTACTTC. Encoded protein: CASGFAGQETQYF.

The V gene is TRBV4-3, the J gene TRBJ1-3; D might be TRBD1 (5 bases). Looked up from germline, CDR1 is LGHNA and CDR2 is YSLEER. This CDR3 is built from 15 residues. Trimming removed 2 bases from V and 0 bases from J, with 8 bases in between. CDR3 nucleotides: TGCGCCAGCAGCCAATGGGGCTCCTCTGGAAACACCATATATTTT. Translating it yields CASSQWGSSGNTIYF.

This sequence joins TRBV6-2 or TRBV6-3 and TRBJ2-7, with D possibly being TRBD1 (6 bases). Germline V CDR1 and CDR2: MNHEY, SVGEGT. The CDR3 totals 15 residues. V was clipped by 5 bases and J by 0 bases, with 14 bases between them. CDR3 amino acids: CASSKGSDSSYEQYV. In nucleotides, the CDR3 is TGTGCCAGCAGTAAAGGTTCGGACAGCTCCTACGAGCAGTACGTC.

The rearrangement joins TRBV7-9 to TRBJ2-7; D may be TRBD1 or TRBD2 (5 bases each). Germline CDR1 is SEHNR and CDR2 is FQNEAQ (reference sequence). The CDR3 is 12 amino acids. V lost 5 bases to trimming and J lost 4 bases, with 9 bases between them. The CDR3, as DNA: TGTGCCAGCAGCCGGGACGAGTACGAGCAGTACGTC. Translated: CASSRDEYEQYV.

This chain joins TRBV5-1 and TRBJ2-5; weak D call: TRBD1 (5 bases). This CDR3 spans 14 amino acids. Germline-derived CDR1 and CDR2 are SGHRS and YFSETQ. V dropped 4 bases and J dropped 5 bases, with 15 bases sitting between them. CDR3 region: CASSPGGAEETQYF. The DNA of the CDR3 is TGCGCCAGCAGCCCGGGTGGGGCCGAGGAGACCCAGTACTTC.

The V gene is TRBV3-1, the J gene TRBJ2-1; 10 bases fit TRBD2. This CDR3 has 15 residues. Trimming removed 4 bases from V and 5 bases from J; junction bases left unmatched: 5. The germline gives CDR1 LGHDT, CDR2 YNNKEL (reference sequence). The chain's CDR3 is CASSPGLASNNEQFF. CDR3 nucleotide sequence: TGTGCCAGCAGCCCGGGACTAGCGTCGAACAATGAGCAGTTCTTC.

The table lists this clonotype with a few counts. This CDR3 is CSARDRGSSYNSPLHF. The CDR3 bases are TGCAGTGCTAGAGATAGGGGCAGCTCCTATAATTCACCCCTCCACTTT. The V call is TRBV20-1, the J call TRBJ1-6, with TRBD1 as a possible D gene (5 bases). The CDR3 sequence is 16 residues long. V dropped 0 bases and J dropped 0 bases, with 9 bases sitting between them. The germline gives CDR1 DFQATT, CDR2 SNEGSKA (reference sequence).

The rearrangement joins TRBV6-5 to TRBJ2-1, with D unclear. The CDR3 runs 15 residues. CDR1 MNHEY and CDR2 SVGAGI come from the germline V gene. V was clipped by 3 bases and J by 0 bases, with 9 bases between them. The DNA of the CDR3 is TGTGCCAGCAGTTATACGGCTAGCTCCTACAATGAGCAGTTCTTC. Translated: CASSYTASSYNEQFF.

This clonotype was recorded many times. The chain couples TRBV4-2 to TRBJ2-6; D is ambiguous. Germline lookup yields CDR1 LGHNA and CDR2 YNFKEQ. V was clipped by 3 bases and J by 0 bases, with 18 bases between them. The CDR3 is made up of 19 amino acids. The CDR3 loop reads CASSQARPGRASGANVLTF. The CDR3 coding sequence is TGTGCCAGCAGCCAGGCTAGACCTGGTCGGGCCTCTGGGGCCAACGTCCTGACTTTC.

The chain uses TRBV6-1 and TRBJ2-5, with a possible D match to TRBD1 (6 bases). Trimming pared 4 bases from V and 5 bases from J, leaving 14 bases between. This CDR3 is 14 amino acids long. Looked up from germline, CDR1 is MNHNS and CDR2 is SASEGT. CDR3 sequence: CASSGGTGMETQYF. The CDR3 nucleotides are TGTGCCAGCAGTGGGGGCACAGGGATGGAGACCCAGTACTTC.

This clonotype appeared many times. V is TRBV7-9 and J is TRBJ2-5, with TRBD1 as a possible D gene (6 bases). Germline CDR1 SEHNR, CDR2 FQNEAQ (reference sequence). The V end was cut by 4 bases, the J end by 0 bases, with 9 bases between. The length of the CDR3 is 14 residues. The CDR3 sequence is CASSSGTYQETQYF. The CDR3 DNA follows: TGTGCCAGCAGCTCCGGGACATACCAAGAGACCCAGTACTTC.

This clonotype was found many times. The rearrangement uses TRBV5-1 and TRBJ2-5; 11 bases line up with TRBD2. Germline CDR1 and CDR2: SGHRS and YFSETQ. Trimming took 2 bases from V and 5 from J; bases not matched to a gene: 5. The length of the CDR3 is 15 residues. CDR3 coding DNA: TGCGCCAGCAGCTTCGGTAGCGGGGGGGCCGAGACCCAGTACTTC. Its protein is CASSFGSGGAETQYF.

Only a few counts were recorded for this clonotype. The chain links TRBV9 to TRBJ1-1; weak D call: TRBD1 (5 bases). V shed 4 bases and J shed 1 base, with 14 bases lying between them. This CDR3 region has 15 residues. CDR1 and CDR2 from the germline V gene are SGDLS and YYNGEE. CDR3 amino acids: CASSPWGNSNTEAFF. The CDR3, as DNA: TGTGCCAGCAGCCCTTGGGGGAACTCGAACACTGAAGCTTTCTTT.

The chain joins TRBV5-6 to TRBJ2-7; no reliable D call. The CDR3 extends over 15 amino acids. Deletions cut 0 bases from V and 1 base from J, with 11 bases between. CDR1 and CDR2 (germline): SGHDT, YYEEEE. CDR3 sequence: CASSLAPDRSYEQYF. The DNA for the CDR3 is TGTGCCAGCAGCTTGGCTCCGGACCGATCCTACGAGCAGTACTTC.

The rearrangement uses TRBV7-2 and TRBJ2-3; the match to TRBD2 covers 11 bases. The CDR3 length is 17 residues. Unmatched junction bases numbered 6, after V lost 2 bases and J lost 2 bases. CDR1 is SGHTA, CDR2 FQGNSA, per germline. CDR3 coding DNA: TGTGCCAGCAGCTTACCTCCTAGCGGGGGGCACACAGATACGCAGTATTTT. Protein product: CASSLPPSGGHTDTQYF.

This clonotype was found many times. The chain is built from TRBV7-9 and TRBJ2-1; D ambiguous. CDR1 is SEHNR and CDR2 is FQNEAQ in the germline V gene (reference sequence). The CDR3 runs 12 residues. V was trimmed by 5 bases and J by 6 bases, leaving 8 bases between them. CDR3 sequence: CASSLIANEQFF. The CDR3 nucleotides read TGTGCCAGCAGCCTAATAGCCAATGAGCAGTTCTTC.

This clonotype was observed at least ten times. This sequence joins TRBV5-1 and TRBJ2-1; 11 nucleotides line up with TRBD2. Trimming cost V 5 bases and J 4 bases; bases outside gene matches: 5. This CDR3 comprises 15 residues. Germline-derived CDR1 and CDR2 are SGHRS and YFSETQ. The CDR3, as DNA: TGCGCCAGCAGATCTAGCGGGGGGACTTACAATGAGCAGTTCTTC. Translation gives CASRSSGGTYNEQFF. The full variable domain, rest sourced from reference TRBV5-1 and TRBJ2-1, is KAGVTQTPRYLIKTRGQQVTLSCSPISGHRSVSWYQQTPGQGLQFLFEYFSETQRNKGNFPGRFSGRQFSNSRSEMNVSTLELGDSALYLCASRSSGGTYNEQFFGPGTRLTVL.

In this sample, this clonotype turned up a few times. This chain joins TRBV5-4 and TRBJ2-7; TRBD1 agrees at 9 bases. Germline trimming cut 4 bases from V and 4 bases from J; bases unmatched to any gene: 9. Germline CDR1 is SGHNT and CDR2 is YYREEE (reference sequence). This CDR3 spans 15 amino acids. The CDR3 coding sequence is TGTGCCAGCAGCCTACCTGGGACAGGGACATACGAGCAGTACTTC. Its translation: CASSLPGTGTYEQYF.

This clonotype showed up just a few times. CDR3 in amino acids: CATSGAGANVLTF. DNA of the CDR3: TGTGCCACCAGTGGGGCTGGGGCCAACGTCCTGACTTTC. The rearrangement links TRBV24-1 to TRBJ2-6, with D unclear. The germline CDR1 and CDR2 sequences are KGHDR and SFDVKD. V shed 5 bases and J shed 2 bases, with 3 bases lying between them. The CDR3 is made up of 13 amino acids.